The T cell receptor (beta chain) described here comes from a study of CD8 T cells in Susac syndrome. Looked up from germline, CDR1 is SQVTM and CDR2 is ANQGSEA. V lost 3 bases, J lost 7 bases, and 12 bases lay in between. The CDR3 is made up of 12 amino acids. A quantity of about 0.5 to 1 ug RNA underwent reverse transcription using random hexamers. By means of immunoSEQ multiplex PCR, TCR beta CDR3 spanning 54 Vbeta and 13 Jbeta underwent amplification. TCRdb used MiXCR to reprocess the immunoSEQ multiplex PCR reads, holding one entry per CDR3 protein. The table includes hundreds of thousands of distinct CDR3 sequences, 96% detected once. Sequencing of TCR beta was performed on blood CD8+ T cells and on blood CD4+ T cells. The patients with Susac syndrome were individuals who fulfilled the recently defined diagnostic criteria for disease that was either definite or probable. TEMRA cells were enriched by FACS, and CD4+ and CD8+ T cells were negatively isolated.

The V call is TRBV29-1, the J call TRBJ1-2; the D is unclear. This receptor was obtained from a human donor with Susac syndrome. Sequenced input: CD4+ T cells from PBMCs. CDR3 sequence reads: CSVDGTDPGYTF. In nucleotides, the CDR3 is TGCAGCGTTGACGGAACCGATCCTGGCTACACCTTC.